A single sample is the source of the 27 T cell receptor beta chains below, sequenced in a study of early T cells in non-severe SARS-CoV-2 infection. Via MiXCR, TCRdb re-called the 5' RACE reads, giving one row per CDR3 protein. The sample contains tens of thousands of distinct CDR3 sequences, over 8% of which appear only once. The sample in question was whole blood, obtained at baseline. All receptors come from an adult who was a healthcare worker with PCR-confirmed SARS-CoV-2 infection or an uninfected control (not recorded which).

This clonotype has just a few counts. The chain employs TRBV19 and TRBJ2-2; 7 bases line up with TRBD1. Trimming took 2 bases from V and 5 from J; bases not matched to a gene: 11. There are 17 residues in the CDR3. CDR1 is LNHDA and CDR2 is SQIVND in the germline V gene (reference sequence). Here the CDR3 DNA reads TGTGCCAGTAGTATATTTCTCCGACAGGGTACGACCGGGGAGCTGTTTTTT. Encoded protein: CASSIFLRQGTTGELFF.

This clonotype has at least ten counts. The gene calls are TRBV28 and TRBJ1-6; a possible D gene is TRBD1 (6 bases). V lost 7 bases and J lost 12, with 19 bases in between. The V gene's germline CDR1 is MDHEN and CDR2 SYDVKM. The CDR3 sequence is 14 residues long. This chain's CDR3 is CASTPREGVGPLHF. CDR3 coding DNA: TGTGCCAGCACCCCCAGGGAGGGGGTTGGACCCCTCCACTTT. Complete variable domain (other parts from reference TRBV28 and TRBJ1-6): DVKVTQSSRYLVKRTGEKVFLECVQDMDHENMFWYRQDPGLGLRLIYFSYDVKMKEKGDIPEGYSVSREKKERFSLILESASTNQTSMYLCASTPREGVGPLHFGNGTRLTVT.

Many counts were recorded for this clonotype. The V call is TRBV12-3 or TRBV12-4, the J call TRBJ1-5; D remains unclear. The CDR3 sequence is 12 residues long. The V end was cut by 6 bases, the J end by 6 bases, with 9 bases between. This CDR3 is CASRREGQPQHF. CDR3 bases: TGTGCCAGCAGGAGGGAGGGTCAGCCCCAGCATTTT.

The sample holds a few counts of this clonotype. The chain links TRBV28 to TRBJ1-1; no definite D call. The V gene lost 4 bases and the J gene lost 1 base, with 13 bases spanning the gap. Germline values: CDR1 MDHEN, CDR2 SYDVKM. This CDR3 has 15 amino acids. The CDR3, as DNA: TGTGCCAGCAGTTCCGACCCTATGGGGAACACTGAAGCTTTCTTT. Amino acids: CASSSDPMGNTEAFF.

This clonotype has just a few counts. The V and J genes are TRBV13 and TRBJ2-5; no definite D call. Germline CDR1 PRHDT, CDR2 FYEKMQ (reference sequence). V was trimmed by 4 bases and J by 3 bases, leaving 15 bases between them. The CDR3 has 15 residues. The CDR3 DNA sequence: TGTGCCAGCAGCTCGAAAAAGACAAGAAAAGAGACCCAGTACTTC. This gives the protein CASSSKKTRKETQYF.

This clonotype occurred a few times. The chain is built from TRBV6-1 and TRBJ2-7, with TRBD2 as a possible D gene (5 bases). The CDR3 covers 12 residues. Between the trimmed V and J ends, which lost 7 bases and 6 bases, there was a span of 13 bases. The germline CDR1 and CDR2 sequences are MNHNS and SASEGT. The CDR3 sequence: CASKRTTPEQYF. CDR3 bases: TGTGCCAGCAAGCGGACCACCCCCGAGCAGTACTTC.

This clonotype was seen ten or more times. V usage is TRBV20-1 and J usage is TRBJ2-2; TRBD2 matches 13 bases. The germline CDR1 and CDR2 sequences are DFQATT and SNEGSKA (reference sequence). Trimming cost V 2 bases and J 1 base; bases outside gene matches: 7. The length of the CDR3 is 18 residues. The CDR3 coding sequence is TGCAGTGCTAGATCAGGACTAGCGGGAGTCAAGAACACCGGGGAGCTGTTTTTT. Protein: CSARSGLAGVKNTGELFF.

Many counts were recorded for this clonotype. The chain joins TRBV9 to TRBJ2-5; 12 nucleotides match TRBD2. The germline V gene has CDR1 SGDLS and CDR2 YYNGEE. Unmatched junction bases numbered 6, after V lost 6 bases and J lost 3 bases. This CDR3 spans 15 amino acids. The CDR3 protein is CASTEASGREETQYF. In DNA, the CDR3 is TGTGCCAGCACCGAAGCTAGCGGGAGGGAAGAGACCCAGTACTTC.

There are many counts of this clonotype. In DNA form, the CDR3 reads TGTGCCAGCAGTGACGAAATATTCTCAGATACGCAGTATTTT. Translating gives CASSDEIFSDTQYF. The V gene is TRBV6-4, the J gene TRBJ2-3; no reliable D call. This CDR3 is 14 amino acids long. Germline values: CDR1 MRHNA, CDR2 SNTAGT. V was pared by 2 bases and J by 4 bases, with 10 bases between.

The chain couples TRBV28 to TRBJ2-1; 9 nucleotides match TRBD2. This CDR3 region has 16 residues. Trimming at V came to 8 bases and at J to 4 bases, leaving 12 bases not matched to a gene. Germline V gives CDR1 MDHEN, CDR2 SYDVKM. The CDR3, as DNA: TGTGCCAGCGCCGCCCGGACGCTAGCGGGGTACAATGAGCAGTTCTTC. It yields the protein CASAARTLAGYNEQFF.

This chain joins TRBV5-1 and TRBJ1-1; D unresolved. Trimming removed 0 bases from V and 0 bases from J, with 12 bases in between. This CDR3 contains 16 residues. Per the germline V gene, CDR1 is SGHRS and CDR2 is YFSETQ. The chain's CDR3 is CASSLVTAFMNTEAFF. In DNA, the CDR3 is TGCGCCAGCAGCTTGGTTACAGCTTTCATGAACACTGAAGCTTTCTTT.

As DNA, the CDR3 is TGCGCCAGCAGCCAAGGTTCTAGCGGGAGCGCAGGGGAGCTGTTTTTT. Protein: CASSQGSSGSAGELFF. This chain uses TRBV4-3 with TRBJ2-2; TRBD2 agrees at 10 bases. With V trimmed by 1 base and J by 8 bases, 7 bases remained unmatched. CDR1 and CDR2 from the germline V gene are LGHNA and YSLEER. The CDR3 has 16 residues.

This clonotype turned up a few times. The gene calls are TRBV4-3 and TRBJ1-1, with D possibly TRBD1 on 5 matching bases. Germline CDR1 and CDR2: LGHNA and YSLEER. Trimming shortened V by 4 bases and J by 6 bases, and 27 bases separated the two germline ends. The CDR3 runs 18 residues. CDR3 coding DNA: TGCGCCAGCAGCCGAGAGGGGAGGGGTGCAGCCGAAAGATCTGAAGCTTTCTTT. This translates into CASSREGRGAAERSEAFF.

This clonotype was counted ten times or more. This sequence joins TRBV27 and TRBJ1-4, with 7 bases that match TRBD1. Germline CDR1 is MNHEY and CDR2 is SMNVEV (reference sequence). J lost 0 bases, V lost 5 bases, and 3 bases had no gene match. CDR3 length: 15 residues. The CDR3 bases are TGTGCCAGCAGTCCAGGACAGGCAACTAATGAAAAACTGTTTTTT. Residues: CASSPGQATNEKLFF.

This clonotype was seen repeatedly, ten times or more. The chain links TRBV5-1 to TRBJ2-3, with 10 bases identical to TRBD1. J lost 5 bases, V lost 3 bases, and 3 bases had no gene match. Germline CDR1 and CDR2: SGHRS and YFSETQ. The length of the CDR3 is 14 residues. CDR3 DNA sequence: TGCGCCAGCAGCTCTGGACAGGGGGTAGATACGCAGTATTTT. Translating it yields CASSSGQGVDTQYF.

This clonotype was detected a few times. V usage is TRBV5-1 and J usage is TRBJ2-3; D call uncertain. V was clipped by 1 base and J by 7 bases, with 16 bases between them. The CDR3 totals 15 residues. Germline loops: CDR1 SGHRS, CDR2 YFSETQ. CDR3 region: CASSLFSGPPNTQYF. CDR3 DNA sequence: TGCGCCAGCAGCTTGTTTTCTGGACCTCCCAATACGCAGTATTTT.

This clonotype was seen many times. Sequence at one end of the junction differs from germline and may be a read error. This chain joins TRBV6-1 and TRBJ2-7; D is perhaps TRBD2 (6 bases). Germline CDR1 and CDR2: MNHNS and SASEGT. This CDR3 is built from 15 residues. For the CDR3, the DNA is TGTGCCAGCAGTGGGACTGTGGGGGGAAACTACGAGCAATACTTC. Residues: CASSGTVGGNYEQYF.

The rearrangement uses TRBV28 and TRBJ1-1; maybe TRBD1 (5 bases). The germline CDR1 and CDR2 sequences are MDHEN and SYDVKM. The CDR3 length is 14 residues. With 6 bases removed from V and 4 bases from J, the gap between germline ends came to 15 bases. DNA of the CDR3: TGTGCCAGCAGACCTCCTGGCCAGGGCACTGAAGCTTTCTTT. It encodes CASRPPGQGTEAFF.

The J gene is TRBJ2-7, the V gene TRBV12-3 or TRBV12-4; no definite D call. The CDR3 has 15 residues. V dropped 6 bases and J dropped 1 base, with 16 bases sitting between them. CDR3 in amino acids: CASSDRQVLSYEQYF. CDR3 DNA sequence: TGTGCCAGCAGCGATCGTCAGGTCCTATCCTACGAGCAGTACTTC.

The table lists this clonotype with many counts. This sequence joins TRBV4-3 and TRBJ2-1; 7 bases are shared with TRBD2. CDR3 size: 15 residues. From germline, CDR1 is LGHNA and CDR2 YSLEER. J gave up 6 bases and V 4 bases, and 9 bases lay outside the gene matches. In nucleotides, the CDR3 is TGCGCCAGCAGCCTGCTCACTAGCGTGGGCAATGAGCAGTTCTTC. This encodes CASSLLTSVGNEQFF.

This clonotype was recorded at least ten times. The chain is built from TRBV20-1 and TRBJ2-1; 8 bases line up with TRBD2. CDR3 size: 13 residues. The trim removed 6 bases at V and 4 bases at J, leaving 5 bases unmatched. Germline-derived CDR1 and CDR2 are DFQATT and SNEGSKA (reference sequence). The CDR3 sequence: CSAAGVAYNEQFF. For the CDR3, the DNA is TGCAGTGCAGCGGGAGTAGCTTACAATGAGCAGTTCTTC.

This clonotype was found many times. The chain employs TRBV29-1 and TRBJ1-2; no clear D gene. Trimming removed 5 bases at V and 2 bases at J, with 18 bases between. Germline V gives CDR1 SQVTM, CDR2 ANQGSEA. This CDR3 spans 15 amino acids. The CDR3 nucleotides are TGCAGCGTTCGGGGTTCGCAGATTAAGAACTATGGCTACACCTTC. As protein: CSVRGSQIKNYGYTF.

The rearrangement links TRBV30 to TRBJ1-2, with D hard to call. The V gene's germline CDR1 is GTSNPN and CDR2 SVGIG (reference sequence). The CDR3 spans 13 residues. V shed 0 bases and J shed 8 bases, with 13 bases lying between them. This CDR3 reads CAWSVLPEGGYTF. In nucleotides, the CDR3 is TGTGCCTGGAGTGTACTGCCTGAAGGAGGCTACACCTTC.

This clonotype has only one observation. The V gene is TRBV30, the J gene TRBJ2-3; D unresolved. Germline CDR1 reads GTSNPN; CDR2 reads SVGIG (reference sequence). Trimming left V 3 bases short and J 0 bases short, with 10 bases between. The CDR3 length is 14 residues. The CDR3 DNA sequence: TGTGCCTGGAGAGTGAGCTCTAGCACAGATACGCAGTATTTT. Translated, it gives CAWRVSSSTDTQYF.

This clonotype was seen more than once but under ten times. CDR3 region: CSARGGSGSFSYNEQFF. The CDR3 DNA reads TGCAGTGCTAGAGGTGGCAGCGGGAGTTTCTCCTACAATGAGCAGTTCTTC. V gene TRBV20-1 combines with J gene TRBJ2-1; 8 bases match TRBD2. The V gene's germline CDR1 is DFQATT and CDR2 SNEGSKA (reference sequence). The CDR3 runs to 17 residues. J was trimmed by 0 bases and V by 1 base; bases with no gene match: 8.

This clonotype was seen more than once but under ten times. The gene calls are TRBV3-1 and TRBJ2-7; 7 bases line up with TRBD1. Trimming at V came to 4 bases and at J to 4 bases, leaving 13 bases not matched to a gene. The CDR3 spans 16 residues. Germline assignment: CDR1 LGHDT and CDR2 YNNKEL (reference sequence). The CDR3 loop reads CASSLRSRGKVYEQYF. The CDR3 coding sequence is TGTGCCAGCAGCCTTAGATCCAGGGGGAAAGTTTACGAGCAGTACTTC.

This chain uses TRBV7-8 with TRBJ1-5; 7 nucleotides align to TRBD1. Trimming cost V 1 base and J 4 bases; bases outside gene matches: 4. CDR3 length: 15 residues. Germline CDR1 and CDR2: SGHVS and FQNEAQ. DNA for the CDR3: TGTGCCAGCAGCTTAGGACAGGGATTGAATCAGCCCCAGCATTTT. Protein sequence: CASSLGQGLNQPQHF.